One T cell receptor (beta chain) is described in this entry. This sample is drawn from a study of T cells in narcolepsy. Trimming pared 2 bases from V and 2 bases from J, leaving 9 bases between. The CDR3 covers 14 residues. Per the germline V gene, CDR1 is SGHNT and CDR2 is YENEEA. Here immunoSEQ multiplex PCR was the method, and the copy in TCRdb shows in-frame clones only, minus some. This table holds 35,000 to 40,000 clones, around 85% found once. The receptor comes from a human donor with narcolepsy. The V and J genes are TRBV11-3 and TRBJ2-5; the D gene is possibly TRBD2 (6 bases). Material: CD45RA- memory CD4+ T cells from PBMCs. CDR3 nucleotide sequence: TGTGCCAGCAGCTTATCAGGACTACAAGAGACCCAGTACTTC. Translating it yields CASSLSGLQETQYF.